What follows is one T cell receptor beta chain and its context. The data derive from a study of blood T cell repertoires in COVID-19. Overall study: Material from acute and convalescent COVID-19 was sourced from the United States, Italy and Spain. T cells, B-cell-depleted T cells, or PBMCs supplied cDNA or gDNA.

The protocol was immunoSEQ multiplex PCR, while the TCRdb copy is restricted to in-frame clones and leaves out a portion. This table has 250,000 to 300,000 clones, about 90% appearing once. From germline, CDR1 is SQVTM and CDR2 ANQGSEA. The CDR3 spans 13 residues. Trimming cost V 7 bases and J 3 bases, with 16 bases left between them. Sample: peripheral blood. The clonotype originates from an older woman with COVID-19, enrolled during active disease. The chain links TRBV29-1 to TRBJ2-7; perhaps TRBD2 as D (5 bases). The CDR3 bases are TGCAGCGCAACTAGGCCTGGGGACTACGAGCAGTACTTC. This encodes CSATRPGDYEQYF.